This T cell receptor (beta chain) was captured in a study of blood T cell repertoires in COVID-19. Study-wide background: COVID-19 samples collected from the United States, Italy and Spain covered acute and convalescent phases. Sources were T cells, B-cell-depleted T cells, or PBMCs; the material itself was cDNA or gDNA.

Authors' processing steps: Nucleated cell number was recorded as an estimate derived from reference gene primer amplification. Here immunoSEQ multiplex PCR was the method, and the copy in TCRdb shows in-frame clones only, minus some. V and J calls plus clone size are reproduced from that table; the DNA served to infer D and trimming. The table records 45,000 to 65,000 clones, 70% to 85% of them present only once. With 4 bases clipped from V and 6 bases from J, the junction kept 11 bases outside the gene matches. This CDR3 has 16 residues. Germline V gene sequence: CDR1 GTSNPN, CDR2 SVGIG (reference sequence).

The specimen sequenced was peripheral blood. The TCR was taken from a man in his fifties or sixties with acute or convalescent COVID-19. J is TRBJ2-2 and V is TRBV30, with 10 bases fitting TRBD1. CDR3: CAWTALGTGAAGELFF. The CDR3 DNA sequence: TGTGCCTGGACCGCCCTGGGGACAGGGGCGGCCGGGGAGCTGTTTTTT.